Shown below are 23 T cell receptor beta chains from a single sample sequenced in a study of blood T cells in healthy people across ages. Alongside a J-beta primer mix, a sample-barcoded 5' primer served in a second PCR lasting about 6 to 12 cycles. A single record per CDR3 protein comes from TCRdb applying MiXCR to the 5' RACE reads. In the table there are some 760,000 distinct CDR3 sequences, about 25% of which are singletons. This same sample was also part of a study on T cells of mothers and their children.

The sample was blood. The source is a boy between 10 and 17 years old in good health.

The CDR3 sequence is CSVYSGSGYEQYF. CDR3 nucleotide sequence: TGCAGCGTGTACAGCGGGAGTGGTTACGAGCAGTACTTC. This sequence joins TRBV29-1 and TRBJ2-7, with TRBD2 matching 8 bases. The CDR3 consists of 13 residues. Unmatched junction bases numbered 8, after V lost 6 bases and J lost 4 bases. Germline assignment: CDR1 SQVTM and CDR2 ANQGSEA.

The V and J genes are TRBV4-3 and TRBJ2-1; 13 bases fit TRBD2. With V trimmed by 0 bases and J by 1 base, 12 bases remained unmatched. This CDR3 contains 21 residues. Germline V CDR1 and CDR2: LGHNA, YSLEER. The CDR3 spells CASSQDPTSGRVHGSYNEQFF. CDR3 DNA: TGCGCCAGCAGCCAAGATCCCACTAGCGGGAGGGTCCATGGGTCCTACAATGAGCAGTTCTTC.

The chain joins TRBV7-2 to TRBJ2-5; 10 bases match TRBD1. This CDR3 region has 13 residues. After removal of 8 bases from V and 2 bases from J, the junction contained 2 bases not matched to a gene. Germline loops: CDR1 SGHTA, CDR2 FQGNSA. The CDR3 protein is CASAGQGQETQYF. The CDR3 nucleotides read TGTGCCAGCGCGGGACAGGGGCAAGAGACCCAGTACTTC.

This clonotype was counted a few times. The chain joins TRBV19 to TRBJ2-7, with D unresolved. The V and J ends lost 5 bases and 2 bases respectively, with 13 bases between them. This CDR3 is 14 amino acids long. CDR1 and CDR2 (germline): LNHDA, SQIVND (reference sequence). The CDR3, as DNA: TGTGCCAGTAGTCACCCCCCGGTTACCTACGAGCAGTACTTC. Its protein is CASSHPPVTYEQYF.

The table lists this clonotype with a few counts. The genes are TRBV7-2 and TRBJ2-7; 9 bases fit TRBD2. The CDR3 runs to 14 residues. Germline V gene data show CDR1 as SGHTA and CDR2 as FQGNSA. The ends lost 5 bases at V and 6 bases at J; junction bases unmatched: 8. The DNA of the CDR3 is TGTGCCAGCAGCGAGGGACTAGCCGGCTGCGAGCAGTACTTC. This encodes CASSEGLAGCEQYF.

In this sample, this clonotype turned up a few times. The chain combines TRBV14 with TRBJ1-2; tentatively, D is TRBD1 (5 bases). CDR3 length: 14 residues. V lost 1 base to trimming and J lost 6 bases, with 12 bases between them. The germline gives CDR1 SGHDN, CDR2 FVKESK. DNA of the CDR3: TGTGCCAGCAGCCAAGTTCCAGGGATCCATGGCTACACCTTC. Protein: CASSQVPGIHGYTF.

This clonotype was detected a few times. At one of its ends the junction is not consistent with the germline gene, which may arise from a read error. The V gene is TRBV5-1, the J gene TRBJ1-1; perhaps TRBD1 as D (5 bases). This CDR3 is 15 amino acids long. Germline assignment: CDR1 SGHRS and CDR2 YFSETQ. The CDR3 DNA is TGCGCCAACAGCTTGGAACTGACGGGGGACACTGAAGCTTTCTTT. The encoded protein is CANSLELTGDTEAFF.

In this sample, this clonotype turned up a few times. This chain joins TRBV6-2 or TRBV6-3 and TRBJ2-3; D is uncertain. CDR3 length equals 12 residues. The germline V and J ends were trimmed by 5 bases and 4 bases, with 7 bases remaining between them. Germline V gives CDR1 MNHEY, CDR2 SVGEGT. The CDR3 sequence: CASSISPDTQYF. The CDR3 nucleotides are TGTGCCAGCAGTATTAGTCCAGATACGCAGTATTTT.

The chain carries TRBV6-5 and TRBJ1-2; a weak D match, TRBD1 (5 bases). The CDR3 length is 15 residues. Trimming removed 10 bases at V and 6 bases at J, with 24 bases between. CDR1 and CDR2 (germline): MNHEY, SVGAGI. Here the CDR3 reads CATRVEIVPFHGYTF. The CDR3 DNA reads TGTGCCACCAGGGTCGAGATTGTACCGTTCCATGGCTACACCTTC.

V gene TRBV5-6 combines with J gene TRBJ1-2; D is unclear. The CDR3 runs 14 residues. The V gene's germline CDR1 is SGHDT and CDR2 YYEEEE. Trimming stripped 1 base from V and 2 bases from J, with 9 bases between. CDR3 bases: TGTGCCAGCAGCTTGTTTCGGCAGAACTATGGCTACACCTTC. The encoded protein is CASSLFRQNYGYTF.

The chain combines TRBV11-2 with TRBJ2-5; D uncertain. The germline gives CDR1 SGHAT, CDR2 FQNNGV. The length of the CDR3 is 16 residues. V lost 0 bases to trimming and J lost 4 bases, with 15 bases between them. CDR3 amino acids: CASSLEGSKKGETQYF. The CDR3 DNA sequence: TGTGCCAGCAGCTTAGAGGGCAGCAAAAAGGGAGAGACCCAGTACTTC.

The V gene is TRBV6-2 or TRBV6-3, the J gene TRBJ2-4, with no clear D. Germline assignment: CDR1 MNHEY and CDR2 SVGEGT. This CDR3 is 17 amino acids long. Deletions cut 0 bases from V and 5 bases from J, with 17 bases between. CDR3 sequence reads: CASSYSGETEEQNIQYF. CDR3 in DNA: TGTGCCAGCAGTTACTCAGGAGAAACTGAGGAACAAAACATTCAGTACTTC.

The J gene is TRBJ2-5, the V gene TRBV7-2, with TRBD1 matching 8 bases. CDR3 length: 13 amino acids. Germline V lookup: CDR1 SGHTA, CDR2 FQGNSA. V dropped 5 bases and J dropped 9; count of bases not matched to a gene: 8. The CDR3 spells CASSPRTGTAQYF. For the CDR3, the DNA is TGTGCCAGCAGCCCCCGGACAGGGACGGCCCAGTACTTC.

This chain uses TRBV6-5 with TRBJ1-6; D uncertain. Trimming pared 3 bases from V and 2 bases from J, leaving 8 bases between. The length of the CDR3 is 15 residues. The germline V gene has CDR1 MNHEY and CDR2 SVGAGI. CDR3 bases: TGTGCCAGCAGTTATGGAGGGACCTATAATTCACCCCTCCACTTT. Encoded protein: CASSYGGTYNSPLHF.

The V gene is TRBV29-1, the J gene TRBJ2-3, with no clear D. This CDR3 has 12 residues. Germline V gene lookup returns CDR1 SQVTM and CDR2 ANQGSEA. Trimming shortened V by 7 bases and J by 7 bases, and 15 bases separated the two germline ends. The chain's CDR3 is CSADSVGHTQYF. CDR3 DNA: TGCAGCGCCGATTCTGTCGGACATACGCAGTATTTT.

The chain has TRBV7-2 and TRBJ2-7; 7 bases are shared with TRBD1. V dropped 3 bases and J dropped 4; count of bases not matched to a gene: 6. The CDR3 runs to 14 residues. Germline CDR1 is SGHTA and CDR2 is FQGNSA. The CDR3 here is CASSFERGLYEQYF. The CDR3 nucleotides are TGTGCCAGCAGCTTTGAGAGGGGGCTTTACGAGCAGTACTTC.

The V gene is TRBV29-1, the J gene TRBJ2-5; D may be TRBD2 (5 bases). The better agreement between TRBJ2-1 and the DNA end casts doubt on the J call. Germline V lookup: CDR1 SQVTM, CDR2 ANQGSEA. The CDR3 length is 13 residues. As DNA, the CDR3 is TGCAGCGCCATCGCGAGCGGATACAATGAGCAGTTCTTC. Its protein product is CSAIASGYNEQFF.

This chain joins TRBV29-1 and TRBJ2-1; tentative D call: TRBD1 (5 bases). Trimming cost V 5 bases and J 4 bases, with 18 bases left between them. CDR3 length: 15 residues. CDR1 and CDR2 (germline): SQVTM, ANQGSEA. The CDR3 DNA follows: TGCAGCGTTCCCTCCGAGGACATCAGTTACAATGAGCAGTTCTTC. Translated, it gives CSVPSEDISYNEQFF.

The chain joins TRBV7-2 to TRBJ2-3; D is undetermined. Germline CDR1 reads SGHTA; CDR2 reads FQGNSA. The germline V and J ends were trimmed by 1 base and 5 bases, with 10 bases remaining between them. The CDR3 runs 14 residues. CDR3 amino acids: CASSLGTPQDTQYF. CDR3 nucleotide sequence: TGTGCCAGCAGCTTAGGGACGCCTCAAGATACGCAGTATTTT.

V is TRBV5-6 and J is TRBJ2-5; 10 bases fit TRBD1. The CDR3 length is 14 residues. The V and J ends lost 4 bases and 6 bases, in that order; junction bases with no gene match: 6. Per germline, CDR1 SGHDT and CDR2 YYEEEE. CDR3 sequence reads: CASSGDRGRQTQYF. CDR3 nucleotides: TGTGCCAGCAGCGGCGACAGGGGGCGACAGACCCAGTACTTC.

V and J are TRBV28 and TRBJ1-2, with no clear D. V was trimmed by 3 bases and J by 8 bases, leaving 13 bases between them. The CDR3 is 13 residues long. Germline values: CDR1 MDHEN, CDR2 SYDVKM. The CDR3 reads CASSFTLTWGYTF. As DNA, the CDR3 is TGTGCCAGCAGTTTTACCCTTACCTGGGGCTACACCTTC.

The V gene is TRBV10-3, the J gene TRBJ2-7; 8 bases fit TRBD2. This CDR3 spans 15 amino acids. The germline V gene has CDR1 ENHRY and CDR2 SYGVKD. The junction had 7 bases not matched to a gene; V was cut back by 4 bases and J by 2 bases. The CDR3 loop reads CAISALGGVPYEQYF. CDR3 bases: TGTGCCATCAGTGCCCTCGGGGGGGTCCCCTACGAGCAGTACTTC.

The sample holds a few counts of this clonotype. This rearrangement joins TRBV20-1 to TRBJ2-1, with 13 bases aligning to TRBD2. This CDR3 spans 15 amino acids. Germline CDR1 is DFQATT and CDR2 is SNEGSKA (reference sequence). After removal of 5 bases from V and 7 bases from J, the junction contained 8 bases not matched to a gene. CDR3 coding DNA: TGCAGTGCTCCTGGACTAGCGGGAGTGTGGAATGAGCAGTTCTTC. Protein product: CSAPGLAGVWNEQFF.